These 21 T cell receptor beta chains were sequenced from one sample in a study of T cells after yellow fever vaccination (dated by TCRdb to about 2019). The treatment or condition label of this sample denotes: live attenuated yellow fever vaccine strain. The library was obtained by 5' RACE. TCRdb lists the instrument as Illumina NovaSeq 6000. TCRdb reanalyzed the raw reads on its own, using fastp at Q25 for trimming and MiXCR for clone calling, and kept in-frame beta chains. Entries are consolidated by CDR3 protein sequence, retaining the most common genes and DNA. The sample table holds about 310,000 distinct CDR3 sequences, of which approximately 3.8% were seen once. The top ten constitute roughly a quarter of the sample. Sample: PBMCs, taken on the day of the yellow fever booster vaccination. The origin of the receptors is a man aged 18 to 29 who received the YFV17D yellow fever vaccine.

This clonotype was found many times. The rearrangement uses TRBV7-2 and TRBJ2-3; D not certain. Germline V gene data show CDR1 as SGHTA and CDR2 as FQGNSA. CDR3 length equals 14 residues. V lost 4 bases and J lost 3, with 11 bases in between. This CDR3 reads CASSWPGTTDTQYF. The CDR3 DNA follows: TGTGCCAGCAGCTGGCCGGGTACTACAGATACGCAGTATTTT.

This clonotype was observed many times. The chain recombines TRBV7-2 with TRBJ1-1; 9 bases are shared with TRBD1. CDR3 length: 15 amino acids. V trimming: 5 bases; J trimming: 1 base; junction bases outside the gene matches: 5. Germline values: CDR1 SGHTA, CDR2 FQGNSA. This CDR3 reads CASSAQGQGNTEAFF. For the CDR3, the DNA is TGTGCCAGCAGCGCCCAGGGACAGGGGAACACTGAAGCTTTCTTT.

At least ten counts were recorded for this clonotype. The chain uses TRBV7-2 and TRBJ2-5; D assignment may be TRBD1 or TRBD2 (6 bases each). Germline V CDR1 and CDR2: SGHTA, FQGNSA. The CDR3 is made up of 13 amino acids. Trimming shortened V by 1 base and J by 7 bases, and 10 bases separated the two germline ends. CDR3 bases: TGTGCCAGCAGCTTAGGGGGGGCTAGGACCCAGTACTTC. Its protein product is CASSLGGARTQYF.

The chain joins TRBV14 to TRBJ2-2; maybe TRBD2 (6 bases). CDR1 and CDR2 (germline): SGHDN, FVKESK. The CDR3 is made up of 14 amino acids. V was pared by 0 bases and J by 7 bases, with 9 bases between. DNA of the CDR3: TGTGCCAGCAGCCAAGAAGTGACTAGCGGGGAGCTGTTTTTT. It specifies CASSQEVTSGELFF.

In this sample, this clonotype turned up a few times. The chain combines TRBV19 with TRBJ1-5, with D perhaps matching TRBD1 (5 bases). CDR1 and CDR2 (germline): LNHDA, SQIVND (reference sequence). The V end was cut by 0 bases, the J end by 0 bases, with 9 bases between. There are 16 residues in the CDR3. The CDR3 DNA sequence: TGTGCCAGTAGTATAGATCGGGGGGATAGCAATCAGCCCCAGCATTTT. Encoded protein: CASSIDRGDSNQPQHF. The complete variable domain, with remaining parts taken from reference TRBV19 and TRBJ1-5, reads DGGITQSPKYLFRKEGQNVTLSCEQNLNHDAMYWYRQDPGQGLRLIYYSQIVNDFQKGDIAEGYSVSREKKESFPLTVTSAQKNPTAFYLCASSIDRGDSNQPQHFGDGTRLSIL.

This clonotype has just a few counts. The chain has TRBV4-1 and TRBJ2-6; no clear D gene. Trimming shortened V by 6 bases and J by 2 bases, and 23 bases separated the two germline ends. Germline CDR1 reads MGHRA; CDR2 reads YSYEKL. The CDR3 extends over 19 amino acids. This chain's CDR3 is CASRHIGGSRAAGANVLTF. In DNA form, the CDR3 reads TGCGCCAGCAGGCATATCGGTGGGTCAAGGGCAGCTGGGGCCAACGTCCTGACTTTC.

This clonotype was found many times. This chain joins TRBV2 and TRBJ2-4, with D possibly matching TRBD2 (6 bases). Trimming shortened V by 5 bases and J by 3 bases, and 14 bases separated the two germline ends. The V gene's germline CDR1 is SNHLY and CDR2 FYNNEI. This CDR3 spans 15 amino acids. The CDR3 DNA follows: TGTGCCAGCAGTTTCGAGGACTATGGCAAAAACATTCAGTACTTC. Amino acid sequence: CASSFEDYGKNIQYF. The full variable domain, completed using reference TRBV2 and TRBJ2-4, is EPEVTQTPSHQVTQMGQEVILRCVPISNHLYFYWYRQILGQKVEFLVSFYNNEISEKSEIFDDQFSVERPDGSNFTLKIRSTKLEDSAMYFCASSFEDYGKNIQYFGAGTRLSVL.

The sample holds a few counts of this clonotype. CDR3 nucleotides: TGTGCCACCAGTGACCCGGGGGACGGGGAGCTGTTTTTT. Translated, it gives CATSDPGDGELFF. The gene calls are TRBV24-1 and TRBJ2-2; maybe TRBD2 (6 bases). Germline V CDR1 and CDR2: KGHDR, SFDVKD. The CDR3 runs 13 residues. V shed 4 bases and J shed 7 bases, with 9 bases lying between them.

The table lists this clonotype with many counts. The CDR3 DNA reads TGTGCCAGCAGCCGTCCTAGGATTGCTGAGCAGTTCTTC. As protein: CASSRPRIAEQFF. This chain uses TRBV4-2 with TRBJ2-1; D gene ambiguous. The CDR3 is 13 residues long. The germline V gene encodes CDR1 LGHNA and CDR2 YNFKEQ. Trimming shortened V by 4 bases and J by 9 bases, and 13 bases separated the two germline ends.

This clonotype was picked up a small number of times. The chain joins TRBV7-2 to TRBJ1-2; 9 bases are a match to TRBD1. Germline values: CDR1 SGHTA, CDR2 FQGNSA. V trimming: 5 bases; J trimming: 8 bases; junction bases outside the gene matches: 9. The CDR3 covers 14 residues. The chain's CDR3 is CASSAGQGFIGYTF. DNA of the CDR3: TGTGCCAGCAGCGCGGGACAGGGCTTCATAGGCTACACCTTC.

The V and J genes are TRBV18 and TRBJ2-7; D is unclear. The CDR3 is made up of 14 amino acids. CDR1 KGHSH and CDR2 LQKENI come from the germline V gene. The V gene lost 6 bases and the J gene lost 1 base, with 13 bases spanning the gap. CDR3 loop: CASSPRLLSYEQYF. The CDR3 nucleotides read TGTGCCAGCTCTCCCAGACTCCTATCCTACGAGCAGTACTTC.

This clonotype has ten or more counts. The rearrangement joins TRBV20-1 to TRBJ1-6, with TRBD1 matching over 8 bases. Trimming took 6 bases from V and 7 from J; bases not matched to a gene: 11. Per the germline V gene, CDR1 is DFQATT and CDR2 is SNEGSKA (reference sequence). This CDR3 region has 15 residues. The DNA for the CDR3 is TGCAGTGCCCGCCCCCACAGGGGGTTGAATTCACCCCTCCACTTT. Amino acid sequence: CSARPHRGLNSPLHF.

This clonotype appeared a few times. This chain links TRBV5-1 with TRBJ2-3, with TRBD1 as a possible D gene (6 bases). Germline lookup yields CDR1 SGHRS and CDR2 YFSETQ. The CDR3 covers 17 residues. V dropped 1 base and J dropped 0 bases, with 15 bases sitting between them. The CDR3 bases are TGCGCCAGCAGCTTGACAGGGTCTTTGACTAGCACAGATACGCAGTATTTT. Translation: CASSLTGSLTSTDTQYF.

This clonotype was detected many times. The chain carries TRBV14 and TRBJ2-1; perhaps TRBD1 as D (5 bases). Germline V gene data show CDR1 as SGHDN and CDR2 as FVKESK. Trimming removed 2 bases at V and 10 bases at J, with 9 bases between. This CDR3 region has 12 residues. CDR3: CASSQTGGEQFF. The CDR3 DNA reads as TGTGCCAGCAGCCAAACAGGTGGGGAGCAGTTCTTC.

The V gene is TRBV7-9, the J gene TRBJ2-6; D may match TRBD1 or TRBD2 (5 bases each). The V end lost 6 bases, the J end lost 4 bases, and 25 bases lay between the germline ends. The germline V gene encodes CDR1 SEHNR and CDR2 FQNEAQ (reference sequence). The CDR3 runs 19 residues. The CDR3 sequence is CASSFDYSGTLTGANVLTF. The CDR3 nucleotides read TGTGCCAGCAGTTTCGACTATTCCGGGACCCTCACCGGGGCCAACGTCCTGACTTTC. Filled out from reference TRBV7-9 and TRBJ2-6, the complete variable domain reads DTGVSQNPRHKITKRGQNVTFRCDPISEHNRLYWYRQTLGQGPEFLTYFQNEAQLEKSRLLSDRFSAERPKGSFSTLEIQRTEQGDSAMYLCASSFDYSGTLTGANVLTFGAGSRLTVL.

Ten or more counts support this clonotype. J is TRBJ2-3 and V is TRBV3-1; the D call may be TRBD1 or TRBD2 (5 bases each). V was trimmed by 4 bases and J by 7 bases, leaving 15 bases between them. The CDR3 runs to 14 residues. Germline assignment: CDR1 LGHDT and CDR2 YNNKEL (reference sequence). The CDR3 DNA reads as TGTGCCAGCAGCCGCGAGTCGGGGCGGAATACGCAGTATTTT. Protein: CASSRESGRNTQYF.

The chain employs TRBV12-3 or TRBV12-4 and TRBJ2-3, with D hard to call. Trimming took off 1 base at V and 0 bases at J, with 14 bases between the two ends. The CDR3 is 17 residues long. The CDR3 region has the DNA TGTGCCAGCAGTTTAGTATTTGGCGTCCCTAGCACAGATACGCAGTATTTT. Its protein product is CASSLVFGVPSTDTQYF.

This clonotype has a count of ten or more. The chain employs TRBV9 and TRBJ2-3; D remains ambiguous. The CDR3 covers 12 residues. Looked up from germline, CDR1 is SGDLS and CDR2 is YYNGEE. Trimming took off 4 bases at V and 6 bases at J, with 9 bases between the two ends. CDR3 protein: CASSRMGDTQYF. Here the CDR3 DNA reads TGTGCCAGCAGCCGGATGGGGGATACGCAGTATTTT.

This clonotype was seen ten or more times. The chain joins TRBV4-3 to TRBJ2-3, with TRBD2 matching over 11 bases. This CDR3 contains 16 residues. From germline, CDR1 is LGHNA and CDR2 YSLEER. V trimming: 2 bases; J trimming: 3 bases; junction bases outside the gene matches: 4. In DNA form, the CDR3 reads TGCGCCAGCAGCCAAAAACTAGCGGGGGTAACAGATACGCAGTATTTT. Translating it yields CASSQKLAGVTDTQYF.

The rearrangement links TRBV7-9 to TRBJ2-5; D is ambiguous. The CDR3 sequence is 13 residues long. Trimming shortened V by 5 bases and J by 5 bases, and 12 bases separated the two germline ends. Germline CDR1 and CDR2: SEHNR and FQNEAQ (reference sequence). The CDR3 DNA reads TGTGCCAGCAGCCCTCCTGGCTGGGAGACCCAGTACTTC. This gives the protein CASSPPGWETQYF.

This clonotype was observed many times. The rearrangement uses TRBV7-3 and TRBJ2-1; TRBD2 is a possible D gene (5 bases). The germline V and J ends were trimmed by 5 bases and 0 bases, with 23 bases remaining between them. Germline CDR1 and CDR2: SGHTA and FQGTGA. This CDR3 contains 19 residues. The DNA for the CDR3 is TGTGCCAGCAGCCCATATGCCCCCAGGACTTTATACTCCTACAATGAGCAGTTCTTC. The encoded protein is CASSPYAPRTLYSYNEQFF.